The present T cell receptor beta chain was sequenced within a study of long-term antiretroviral therapy in people with HIV. This clone was counted a single time. Deletions cut 0 bases from V and 5 bases from J, with 7 bases between. This CDR3 region has 13 residues. CDR1 and CDR2 from the germline V gene are SGHDN and FVKESK. Version v3.0 of the immunoSEQ assay was performed at survey level. Data came from immunoSEQ multiplex PCR; TCRdb stores just in-frame clones and leaves some out. The sample has some 28,000 clones; nearly 95% are singletons. This TCR derives from a young man with HIV. V and J are TRBV14 and TRBJ1-1; tentative D call: TRBD1 (5 bases). The sample in question was unsorted PBMCs, obtained 6 to 6.5 years after starting antiretroviral therapy. The CDR3 DNA reads as TGTGCCAGCAGCCAAGACAGGGAAACTGAAGCTTTCTTT. This codes for CASSQDRETEAFF.